This T cell receptor beta chain originates from a study of blood T cell repertoires in COVID-19 (TCRdb year 2020). The study in broad terms: The collaborator samples originated in the United States, Italy and Spain and spanned the acute and convalescent phases of COVID-19. The prospective study material was composed of cDNA or gDNA derived from T cells, B-cell-depleted T cells, or PBMCs. Deeply sampled blood TCRbeta repertoires from subjects exposed to, actively infected with, or recovered from COVID-19 were included in the dataset. A freely available public database, intended as a resource for researchers studying the immune response to SARS-CoV-2, is where the repertoires were released. Samples were obtained from the ongoing ImmuneRACE study (first 160 participants) and from 1,000 to 1,500 subjects provided by 6 global collaborators. Sample metadata almost always included a de-identified subject ID, COVID-19 status, age in years and sex. Where HLA class I and class II types were available, the types were taken from metadata supplied by the sample provider, not from assay-based typing.

On this clone itself: Its antigen is still unknown. Nothing much larger sits one base from this clone, and base qualities are not available.

TCRbeta CDR3 regions were amplified from genomic DNA using the immunoSEQ Assay, a bias-controlled multiplex PCR. The source study handled its data this way. Within the assay, amplification of reference gene primers was used to estimate how many nucleated cells each sample contained. To quantify the absolute abundance of each unique TCRbeta CDR3 rearrangement, sequence reads were collapsed and filtered. Productive Simpson clonality was computed per sample as the square root of Simpson's diversity index over productive rearrangements. The source is immuneACCESS, and TCRdb retained only in-frame sequences with V and J called. Part of the clones is not carried over; for the studies checked, unresolved V genes explain less than half of this, and the remainder is unexplained. V and J calls and clone size come straight from that table; D and trimming were deduced from the DNA. Recorded for this sample are some 340,000 clones; more than 90% of them occurred a single time. The ten largest clones represent 3.9% of the sample.

Enrolling through a virtual design, the prospective study's participants ranged in age from roughly 18 to 89 years and lived across 20 to 30 United States geographic areas. In the prospective study, cohorts were assigned on the basis of participant-reported clinical history obtained from a screening survey and a study questionnaire. Exposed participants had been in contact, within 2 weeks of entering the study, with a person who had a PCR-confirmed or clinician-diagnosed case of COVID-19. In the prospective study, whole blood, serum and a nasopharyngeal or oropharyngeal swab were collected from each participant by mobile phlebotomists. Prospective study participants could optionally give additional blood draws and questionnaires over an approximately two-month period. Prospective study blood samples were shipped either frozen or at room temperature before DNA extraction. The research as a whole found: How much clinical and demographic metadata was included differed by source and by participant, and the metadata was provided uncurated.

The sequencing input was PBMCs or T cells enriched from blood (not recorded which). This clonotype was sampled from a woman in her 30s who had been exposed to COVID-19.

DNA sequence: TGTGCCAGCAGCGTAGATGGGGGGGCTAGCGGAAGTCAAGAGACCCAGTACTTC. Its translation reads: CASSVDGGASGSQETQYF. This receptor chain uses TRBV9 and TRBJ2-5; TRBD2 could be the D gene, as 7 bases match. The germline V gene specifies SGDLS as CDR1 and YYNGEE as CDR2. The CDR3 sequence holds 18 residues, the cysteine and phenylalanine included. Only the CDR3 DNA stays, 54 bases, in frame from base 1. The V end loses 0 bases and the J end loses 2 bases, and a stretch of 20 bases separates them.